What follows describes a single T cell receptor (beta chain). These data originate in a study of shared clonotypes between healthy human individuals. The protocol was immunoSEQ multiplex PCR, while the TCRdb copy is restricted to in-frame clones and leaves out a portion. The table shows roughly 2 million clones, with less than 95% occurring only once. As defined, naive CD8 cells were CD45RO-negative and positively selected for CCR7, with terminally differentiated effector memory CD45RA+ cells excluded. V shed 3 bases, J shed 2 bases, and the junction held 3 bases outside the gene matches. Germline CDR1 reads SQVTM; CDR2 reads ANQGSEA. This CDR3 comprises 15 residues.

The sample comprised naive CD8+ T cells sorted from blood. The chain couples TRBV29-1 to TRBJ2-7; 14 positions match TRBD2. The origin of this receptor is a man aged 18 to 35 in good health. CDR3: CSVEGLAGVPYEQYF. The CDR3 coding sequence is TGCAGCGTTGAGGGACTAGCGGGAGTCCCCTACGAGCAGTACTTC.